This record looks at one TCR beta chain sequence and its context. What it binds is unknown. Germline assignment: CDR1 SGHRS and CDR2 YFSETQ. The CDR3 length is 15 residues. After removal of 1 base from V and 5 bases from J, the junction contained 7 bases not matched to a gene. This entry comes from a study of shared clonotypes between healthy human individuals. Profiled with immunoSEQ multiplex PCR; TCRdb holds only in-frame clones, not every one. The profile shows around 2.5 million clones, roughly 93% of them singletons. Findings and limits, study-wide: In general, naive subsets displayed greater estimated richness than memory subsets did.

This TCR came from a man younger than 30 in good health. Some clones in this sample may be carry-over from other donors' samples. Sequencing was carried out using naive CD4+ T cells from PBMCs. Regarding subset: CD45RA+ positively selected. The V call is TRBV5-1, the J call TRBJ2-5, with 8 nucleotides matching TRBD1. CDR3 sequence: CASSLPQGAWETQYF. Written as DNA, the CDR3 is TGCGCCAGCAGCTTGCCCCAGGGGGCATGGGAGACCCAGTACTTC.